The 30 T cell receptor beta chains in this list originate from one sample, sequenced in a study of T cell clonality in common variable immunodeficiency. Study-wide findings and caveats: Fewer deletions and N-nucleotide insertions were reportedly seen in common variable immunodeficiency TCR beta sequences.

No antigen has been identified for these receptors. The protocol was immunoSEQ multiplex PCR, while the TCRdb copy is restricted to in-frame clones and leaves out a portion. In total the sample includes about 28,000 clones, none of them seen once. The sequenced sample consisted of peripheral blood mononuclear cells. The source of these receptors is a human donor with common variable immunodeficiency.

In its sample, this clone was seen many times. The read comes to an end 3 residues before the CDR3 does, leaving the germline J gene to fill in the end. The V gene is TRBV5-1, the J gene TRBJ2-5; TRBD1 matches at 7 bases. This CDR3 is 14 amino acids long. Per germline, CDR1 SGHRS and CDR2 YFSETQ. V gave up 4 bases and J gave up 5 bases; unmatched junction bases: 8. Partial CDR3 DNA: TGCGCCAGCAGCCCGGAGAGGGGGCACGAGACC. Translating gives CASSPERGHET. The whole CDR3 region reads CASSPERGHETQYF.

This clone appeared a few times. The sequence runs out 3 residues before the end of the CDR3; the remainder is reconstructed from the germline J gene. V usage is TRBV7-3 and J usage is TRBJ2-1; TRBD1 is a possible D gene (6 bases). This CDR3 contains 13 residues. Trimming took 4 bases from V and 4 from J, leaving 8 bases between them. Germline CDR1 and CDR2: SGHTA and FQGTGA. The sequenced CDR3 bases are TGTGCCAGCAGCTCCACAGGGTACAATGAG. Translated, it gives CASSSTGYNE. The full CDR3 is CASSSTGYNEQFF.

This clone was seen a few times. Read sequence stops 3 residues before the CDR3 end, and the germline J gene provides the missing end. This chain uses TRBV19 with TRBJ2-4, with D possibly matching TRBD2 (6 bases). The CDR3 is 15 amino acids. The V gene's germline CDR1 is LNHDA and CDR2 SQIVND (reference sequence). V was shortened by 6 bases and J by 2 bases, with 14 bases between the two germline ends. CDR3 amino acids: CASREAGSPKNIQYF. The DNA read from the CDR3 is TGTGCCAGTAGGGAAGCGGGCTCACCCAAAAACATT.

Note on this clone: From the germline J gene comes the end of the CDR3, since the read stops 3 residues before it. V usage is TRBV7-9 and J usage is TRBJ2-2; D not certain. Deletions cut 7 bases from V and 6 bases from J, with 9 bases between. Germline CDR1 is SEHNR and CDR2 is FQNEAQ (reference sequence). The CDR3 length is 12 residues. The CDR3 is CASNPLSGELFF. The part of the CDR3 DNA that was read is TGTGCCAGCAACCCTCTATCCGGGGAG. Using reference TRBV7-9 and TRBJ2-2 for the parts outside the CDR3, the full variable domain is DTGVSQNPRHKITKRGQNVTFRCDPISEHNRLYWYRQTLGQGPEFLTYFQNEAQLEKSRLLSDRFSAERPKGSFSTLEIQRTEQGDSAMYLCASNPLSGELFFGEGSRLTVL.

This clone occurred many times. Read sequence stops 3 residues before the CDR3 end, and the germline J gene provides the missing end. J is TRBJ1-2 and V is TRBV5-6, with no clear D. The V and J ends lost 4 bases and 0 bases respectively, with 13 bases between them. The germline V gene encodes CDR1 SGHDT and CDR2 YYEEEE. The CDR3 is 15 residues long. The CDR3 region is CASSPEAGSNYGYTF. CDR3 DNA, as far as it was read: TGTGCCAGCAGCCCTGAGGCAGGTTCTAACTATGGC.

A few counts support this clone. The sequenced fragment ends 3 residues before the CDR3 boundary, so the rest is inferred from the germline J gene. The V gene is TRBV5-6, the J gene TRBJ2-5, with TRBD1 matching 8 bases. Germline V gives CDR1 SGHDT, CDR2 YYEEEE. J gave up 5 bases and V 5 bases, and 5 bases lay outside the gene matches. The CDR3 length is 13 residues. The CDR3: CASRRDRLETQYF. The CDR3 DNA, read in part, is TGTGCCAGCAGGAGGGACAGGTTGGAGACC.

This clone was recorded many times. Coverage ceases 3 residues before the CDR3 finishes, and the germline J gene fills in the end. The J gene is TRBJ2-3, the V gene TRBV7-8; the match to TRBD1 covers 7 bases. V was clipped by 1 base and J by 0 bases; unmatched bases: 1. Per germline, CDR1 SGHVS and CDR2 FQNEAQ. The CDR3 consists of 15 residues. The CDR3 loop reads CASSLEGASTDTQYF. The sequenced CDR3 bases are TGTGCCAGCAGCTTAGAGGGGGCTAGCACAGATACG.

This clone was counted between two and nine times. Read sequence stops 3 residues before the CDR3 end, and the germline J gene provides the missing end. The chain couples TRBV7-9 to TRBJ1-1; 11 nucleotides align to TRBD1. The V and J ends lost 4 bases and 3 bases, in that order; junction bases with no gene match: 4. This CDR3 region has 15 residues. CDR1 is SEHNR and CDR2 is FQNEAQ in the germline V gene (reference sequence). The CDR3 is CASSWDRGEHTEAFF. The CDR3 bases that were read are TGTGCCAGCAGCTGGGACAGGGGGGAACACACTGAA.

A remark on this clone: The CDR3 goes on 3 residues after the read ends, and that part is filled in from the germline J gene. The rearrangement joins TRBV2 to TRBJ2-1; 8 bases align to TRBD2. This CDR3 has 16 amino acids. V lost 2 bases, J lost 3 bases, and 6 bases stayed unmatched. Germline V gene sequence: CDR1 SNHLY, CDR2 FYNNEI. Here the CDR3 reads CASSEKAGGYYNEQFF. The part of the CDR3 DNA that was read is TGTGCCAGCAGTGAAAAGGCGGGGGGCTACTACAATGAG.

This clone was seen a few times. Read data end 3 residues before the CDR3 end; the end is taken from the germline J gene. The chain employs TRBV7-3 and TRBJ2-5; D call uncertain. The CDR3 covers 14 residues. Trimming left V 4 bases short and J 4 bases short, with 13 bases between. CDR1 is SGHTA, CDR2 FQGTGA, per germline. CDR3 DNA (partial): TGTGCCAGCAGCTCTGGCCCCGCAGGAGAGACC. Its translation is CASSSGPAGET. The CDR3, in full, reads CASSSGPAGETQYF.

With regard to this clone: Read data end 3 residues before the CDR3 end; the end is taken from the germline J gene. This rearrangement joins TRBV19 to TRBJ2-5; 9 positions agree with TRBD2. The CDR3 has 19 residues. CDR1 and CDR2 (germline): LNHDA, SQIVND (reference sequence). Germline trimming cut 2 bases from V and 5 bases from J; bases unmatched to any gene: 18. CDR3 in amino acids: CASSIYRPWSAGGRETQYF. The CDR3 bases that were read are TGTGCCAGTAGTATATACCGCCCTTGGTCAGCGGGGGGCCGCGAGACC.

CDR3 DNA, as far as it was read: TGTGCCTGGAGGGTGACCGGGACTACAGATACG. It yields the protein CAWRVTGTTDT. The whole CDR3 sequence is CAWRVTGTTDTQYF. This sequence joins TRBV30 and TRBJ2-3, with a weak D call TRBD2 (6 bases). The CDR3 goes on 3 residues after the read ends, and that part is filled in from the germline J gene. This CDR3 is 14 amino acids long. With 3 bases removed from V and 3 bases from J, the gap between germline ends came to 13 bases. Germline V gene data show CDR1 as GTSNPN and CDR2 as SVGIG (reference sequence).

Note on this clone: The CDR3 end is not reached by the read, which stops 3 residues before it; the germline J gene fills it in. The chain recombines TRBV7-6 with TRBJ2-1, with 9 nucleotides matching TRBD2. Germline V gene lookup returns CDR1 SGHVS and CDR2 FNYEAQ. V lost 5 bases and J lost 8; bases outside the gene matches: 13. The CDR3 has 16 amino acids. CDR3 DNA (partial): TGTGCCAGCAGCCTCCCCCCACGCGGGGGGGCCTATGAG. Translation: CASSLPPRGGAYE. From start to end, the CDR3 is CASSLPPRGGAYEQFF. The full variable domain, rest sourced from reference TRBV7-6 and TRBJ2-1, is GAGVSQSPRYKVTKRGQDVALRCDPISGHVSLYWYRQALGQGPEFLTYFNYEAQQDKSGLPNDRFSAERPEGSISTLTIQRTEQRDSAMYRCASSLPPRGGAYEQFFGPGTRLTVL.

Ten or more counts support this clone. The read ends 3 residues early relative to the CDR3; the germline J gene fills the gap. V usage is TRBV7-2 and J usage is TRBJ1-2; no firm D call. Germline lookup yields CDR1 SGHTA and CDR2 FQGNSA. The CDR3 runs 11 residues. CDR3 bases read: TGTGCCAGCAGCTTAGCGCAGGGC. Residues: CASSLAQG. The CDR3, in full, reads CASSLAQGYTF.

On this clone: The CDR3 extends 3 residues past the end of the read, so its final part is completed from the germline J gene. The rearrangement uses TRBV19 and TRBJ1-2, with TRBD1 identical over 11 bases. V was pared by 11 bases and J by 0 bases, with 17 bases of the junction left unmatched. This CDR3 has 18 amino acids. Germline V gives CDR1 LNHDA, CDR2 SQIVND (reference sequence). CDR3 bases read: TGTGCCTCCTCAAGGAGGGGGGGACAGGGGGGATCTAACTATGGC. Amino acid sequence: CASSRRGGQGGSNYG. The full CDR3 protein reads CASSRRGGQGGSNYGYTF.

This clone appeared a few times. The CDR3 goes on 3 residues after the read ends, and that part is filled in from the germline J gene. The sample holds other DNA sequences that translate to the same CDR3. The V and J genes are TRBV7-3 and TRBJ2-7; TRBD1 might be the D (5 bases). Germline loops: CDR1 SGHTA, CDR2 FQGTGA. V lost 2 bases and J 4 bases, leaving 15 bases between the germline ends. The CDR3 has 15 residues. The chain's CDR3 is CASSLRQGATYEQYF. Partial CDR3 DNA: TGTGCCAGCAGCTTACGGCAGGGCGCTACTTACGAG.

For this clone: Read sequence stops 3 residues before the CDR3 end, and the germline J gene provides the missing end. This chain links TRBV7-6 with TRBJ1-5, with 7 nucleotides matching TRBD1. Germline CDR1 and CDR2: SGHVS and FNYEAQ. The CDR3 runs 15 residues. The V gene end was trimmed by 1 base and the J gene end by 4 bases; junction bases not matched to a gene: 4. The CDR3 DNA, read in part, is TGTGCCAGCAGCTTAGGGGCAGGGGGTAATCAGCCC. Translation gives CASSLGAGGNQP. The full CDR3 protein is CASSLGAGGNQPQHF.

This clone has more than one count but fewer than ten. The CDR3 end lies 3 residues beyond the end of the read and is filled in from the germline J gene. J is TRBJ1-1 and V is TRBV2; D gene unclear. This CDR3 is built from 16 residues. The germline V and J ends were trimmed by 4 bases and 0 bases, with 15 bases remaining between them. Looked up from germline, CDR1 is SNHLY and CDR2 is FYNNEI. CDR3 residues: CASSGVTKGLNTEAFF. CDR3 DNA, as far as it was read: TGTGCCAGCAGTGGTGTGACAAAAGGATTGAACACTGAA.

Only a few counts were recorded for this clone. With the read ending 3 residues before the CDR3 end, the germline J gene is used to fill in that end. The genes are TRBV18 and TRBJ1-2; D not certain. CDR3 size: 13 residues. Germline V lookup: CDR1 KGHSH, CDR2 LQKENI. The V gene lost 3 bases and the J gene lost 2 bases, with 7 bases spanning the gap. The part of the CDR3 DNA that was read is TGTGCCAGCTCACCCGACACGAACTATGGC. Translated: CASSPDTNYG. From start to end, the CDR3 is CASSPDTNYGYTF. The full variable domain, in which reference TRBV18 and TRBJ1-2 provide the parts outside the CDR3, is NAGVMQNPRHLVRRRGQEARLRCSPMKGHSHVYWYRQLPEEGLKFMVYLQKENIIDESGMPKERFSAEFPKEGPSILRIQQVVRGDSAAYFCASSPDTNYGYTFGSGTRLTVV.

This clone was observed a few times. Here the CDR3 reads CASSELAGLTHEQFF. The sequenced part of the CDR3 DNA is TGTGCCAGCAGCGAACTAGCGGGGCTAACCCATGAG. This chain uses TRBV6-1 with TRBJ2-1; 10 nucleotides agree with TRBD2. The observed sequence ends 3 residues before the CDR3 terminus, with the missing tail filled in from the germline J gene. CDR3 size: 15 residues. Germline lookup yields CDR1 MNHNS and CDR2 SASEGT. Unmatched junction bases numbered 10, after V lost 6 bases and J lost 8 bases.

A few counts support this clone. The CDR3 is cut off 3 residues early in the read; its end comes from the germline J gene. This chain joins TRBV7-8 and TRBJ1-4; 7 nucleotides align to TRBD1. With 5 bases clipped from V and 4 bases from J, the junction kept 10 bases outside the gene matches. Germline assignment: CDR1 SGHVS and CDR2 FQNEAQ. This CDR3 has 16 amino acids. CDR3 region: CASSASLGQINEKLFF. The part of the CDR3 DNA that was read is TGTGCCAGCAGCGCATCCCTGGGACAGATTAATGAAAAA.

Turning to this clone: The sequenced fragment ends 3 residues before the CDR3 boundary, so the rest is inferred from the germline J gene. This chain links TRBV7-9 with TRBJ1-1; D gene ambiguous. Looked up from germline, CDR1 is SEHNR and CDR2 is FQNEAQ (reference sequence). The V gene lost 1 base and the J gene lost 0 bases, with 9 bases spanning the gap. The CDR3 loop spans 15 amino acids. CDR3 sequence: CASSLVALLNTEAFF. The CDR3 bases that were read are TGTGCCAGCAGCTTAGTGGCATTATTGAACACTGAA. The variable domain in full, with the rest retrieved from reference TRBV7-9 and TRBJ1-1, is DTGVSQNPRHKITKRGQNVTFRCDPISEHNRLYWYRQTLGQGPEFLTYFQNEAQLEKSRLLSDRFSAERPKGSFSTLEIQRTEQGDSAMYLCASSLVALLNTEAFFGQGTRLTVV.

This clone turned up a few times. The missing CDR3 end, 3 residues past where the read stops, is filled in from the germline J gene. The V gene is TRBV19, the J gene TRBJ1-3; 9 bases match TRBD1. V lost 9 bases to trimming and J lost 5 bases; unmatched junction nucleotides: 11. The V gene's germline CDR1 is LNHDA and CDR2 SQIVND (reference sequence). The CDR3 totals 15 residues. The CDR3 protein is CASSADRGWRNTIYF. Partial CDR3 DNA: TGTGCCAGCTCCGCAGACAGGGGGTGGCGAAACACC.

This clone is medium-sized within its sample. The read is 3 residues too short to cover the CDR3 end, so that end is filled in from the germline J gene. The J gene is TRBJ2-2, the V gene TRBV20-1, with TRBD2 matching 9 bases. V dropped 0 bases and J dropped 5; count of bases not matched to a gene: 7. The CDR3 loop spans 16 amino acids. Germline V gives CDR1 DFQATT, CDR2 SNEGSKA (reference sequence). CDR3 region: CSARDPAGGWTGELFF. Incomplete CDR3 DNA: TGCAGTGCTAGAGATCCCGCGGGGGGGTGGACCGGGGAG.

A word on this clone: The CDR3 end falls 3 residues outside the read, so it is completed with the germline J gene. The chain uses TRBV18 and TRBJ2-7, with D possibly TRBD2 on 6 matching bases. Per germline, CDR1 KGHSH and CDR2 LQKENI. The CDR3 contains 16 residues. V lost 5 bases and J 2 bases, leaving 19 bases between the germline ends. The sequenced part of the CDR3 DNA is TGTGCCAGCTCATCGACCTCGGGGGAACCAACCTACGAG. Its protein is CASSSTSGEPTYE. The entire CDR3 reads CASSSTSGEPTYEQYF.

As concerns this clone: The DNA ends 3 residues before the CDR3 does, and the rest of the CDR3 is filled in from the germline J gene. The rearrangement links TRBV7-2 to TRBJ2-2, with D maybe TRBD2 (5 bases). CDR3 length: 14 amino acids. Germline values: CDR1 SGHTA, CDR2 FQGNSA. The CDR3: CASSSGSGNEKLFF. Partial CDR3 DNA: TGTGCCAGCAGTTCCGGTTCGGGGAATGAAAAG.

This clone was recorded at least ten times. The CDR3 extends 3 residues past the end of the read, so its final part is completed from the germline J gene. The V call is TRBV14, the J call TRBJ2-4; TRBD2 agrees at 11 bases. The CDR3 length is 17 residues. The germline CDR1 and CDR2 sequences are SGHDN and FVKESK. CDR3 residues: CASSVALTGGLAAPQYF. The sequenced CDR3 bases are TGTGCCAGCAGCGTCGCGCTGACAGGGGGACTAGCGGCCCCT.

There are a few counts of this clone. This chain's CDR3 is CASSWTSGGADTQYF. The CDR3 bases that were read are TGCGCCAGCAGCTGGACTAGCGGGGGTGCAGATACG. This rearrangement joins TRBV5-1 to TRBJ2-3; 13 bases map to TRBD2. Read coverage stops 3 residues before the CDR3 terminus; the germline J gene supplies the remainder. V gave up 3 bases and J gave up 4 bases; unmatched junction bases: 2. There are 15 residues in the CDR3. Germline V gene sequence: CDR1 SGHRS, CDR2 YFSETQ.

The table lists this clone with a few counts. The CDR3 is cut off 3 residues early in the read; its end comes from the germline J gene. V and J are TRBV6-2 or TRBV6-3 and TRBJ2-7; D is possibly TRBD1 (5 bases). This CDR3 comprises 14 residues. Germline CDR1 and CDR2: MNHEY and SVGEGT. V gave up 4 bases and J gave up 6 bases, with 16 bases separating them. This chain's CDR3 is CASSLAGPRGEQYF. CDR3 DNA (partial): TGTGCCAGCAGTTTGGCCGGCCCAAGGGGCGAG.

This clone turned up a few times. Here the CDR3 reads CASSSSGGAHDEQYF. CDR3 bases read: TGTGCCAGCAGCTCTAGCGGGGGGGCCCACGACGAG. The chain uses TRBV7-3 and TRBJ2-7; 12 bases match TRBD2. The read ends 3 residues before the CDR3 terminus; that terminus is restored from the germline J gene. V lost 4 bases, J lost 5 bases, and 6 bases stayed unmatched. Germline V gives CDR1 SGHTA, CDR2 FQGTGA. The CDR3 runs 15 residues.